A single sample gave rise to the 31 T cell receptor beta chains below, sequenced in a study of human T cells and chemical hapten exposure. Documented time point: patch test 2, 6 weeks after DPC sensitization. As for treatment: therapeutic diphenylcyclopropenone sensitization with weekly scalp DPC. One entry per CDR3 protein, called by TCRdb with MiXCR from the RACE reads. The table includes 110,000 or so distinct CDR3 sequences, roughly a tenth detected once. Here the sequenced sample was whole blood, taken in connection with sensitization to the hapten diphenylcyclopropenone (DPC). Source of these receptors: a woman between 40 and 55 years old with alopecia areata. Some clones in this sample may be carry-over from other donors' samples.

This clonotype was counted at least ten times. Compared with germline, one end of the junction differs, possibly owing to a read error. The rearrangement links TRBV5-1 to TRBJ1-1, with TRBD1 as a possible D gene (6 bases). CDR3 length: 15 amino acids. Germline V lookup: CDR1 SGHRS, CDR2 YFSETQ. The CDR3 sequence: CASSLRQAGDTEVFF. Written as DNA, the CDR3 is TGCGCCAGCAGCCTAAGACAGGCAGGGGACACTGAAGTTTTCTTT. Filled out from reference TRBV5-1 and TRBJ1-1, the complete variable domain reads KAGVTQTPRYLIKTRGQQVTLSCSPISGHRSVSWYQQTPGQGLQFLFEYFSETQRNKGNFPGRFSGRQFSNSRSEMNVSTLELGDSALYLCASSLRQAGDTEVFFGQGTRLTVV.

This clonotype was seen at least ten times. The chain carries TRBV7-6 and TRBJ2-6; D remains ambiguous. The CDR3 totals 14 residues. Trimming cost V 2 bases and J 0 bases, with 2 bases left between them. Germline values: CDR1 SGHVS, CDR2 FNYEAQ. CDR3 in amino acids: CASSLSSGANVLTF. In nucleotides, the CDR3 is TGTGCCAGCAGCTTAAGCTCTGGGGCCAACGTCCTGACTTTC.

This rearrangement joins TRBV9 to TRBJ2-3; 13 nucleotides align to TRBD2. This CDR3 spans 17 amino acids. Germline values: CDR1 SGDLS, CDR2 YYNGEE. Losses at the gene ends were 0 bases for V and 1 base for J; bases not matched to a gene: 2. In nucleotides, the CDR3 is TGTGCCAGCAGCGTAGGACTAGCGGGGGGTGGCACAGATACGCAGTATTTT. Residues: CASSVGLAGGGTDTQYF. The whole variable domain, filled in from reference TRBV9 and TRBJ2-3, reads DSGVTQTPKHLITATGQRVTLRCSPRSGDLSVYWYQQSLDQGLQFLIQYYNGEERAKGNILERFSAQQFPDLHSELNLSSLELGDSALYFCASSVGLAGGGTDTQYFGPGTRLTVL.

The chain has TRBV3-1 and TRBJ1-1, with D hard to call. The CDR3 contains 14 residues. V was cut by 0 bases and J by 10 bases, with 15 bases left in between. Germline V lookup: CDR1 LGHDT, CDR2 YNNKEL (reference sequence). CDR3 DNA sequence: TGTGCCAGCAGCCAAGACCAGCTTCGGAGGCGAGCTTTCTTT. This encodes CASSQDQLRRRAFF.

This clonotype was found a few times. The chain combines TRBV19 with TRBJ2-7; 12 nucleotides line up with TRBD1. Germline CDR1 LNHDA, CDR2 SQIVND (reference sequence). This CDR3 is 15 amino acids long. Trimming took 5 bases from V and 4 from J; bases not matched to a gene: 6. This CDR3 is CASSLGTGGIYEQYF. In DNA form, the CDR3 reads TGTGCCAGTAGTTTGGGGACAGGGGGCATTTACGAGCAGTACTTC.

This clonotype was recorded many times. The rearrangement uses TRBV9 and TRBJ1-1; the D is unclear. The V end lost 0 bases, the J end lost 6 bases, and 9 bases lay between the germline ends. CDR1 and CDR2 (germline): SGDLS, YYNGEE. The CDR3 runs to 13 residues. This CDR3 reads CASSVAGESEAFF. The CDR3 DNA sequence: TGTGCCAGCAGCGTAGCTGGGGAGTCTGAAGCTTTCTTT. Combining the CDR3 with reference TRBV9 and TRBJ1-1 gives the whole variable domain DSGVTQTPKHLITATGQRVTLRCSPRSGDLSVYWYQQSLDQGLQFLIQYYNGEERAKGNILERFSAQQFPDLHSELNLSSLELGDSALYFCASSVAGESEAFFGQGTRLTVV.

The chain uses TRBV5-1 and TRBJ2-2, with a possible D match to TRBD2 (5 bases). CDR1 SGHRS and CDR2 YFSETQ come from the germline V gene. The CDR3 spans 15 residues. Deletions cut 4 bases from V and 5 bases from J, with 15 bases between. The CDR3 sequence: CASSVTILGTGELFF. The CDR3, as DNA: TGCGCCAGCAGCGTCACTATACTAGGAACCGGGGAGCTGTTTTTT.

Only a few counts were recorded for this clonotype. The rearrangement links TRBV6-2 or TRBV6-3 to TRBJ1-5; 7 positions agree with TRBD1. CDR1 and CDR2 from the germline V gene are MNHEY and SVGEGT. Germline trimming cut 9 bases from V and 4 bases from J; bases unmatched to any gene: 15. The CDR3 sequence is 16 residues long. The CDR3, as DNA: TGTGCCAGTTCCGGGACAGTGGCCCTTGGAAATCAGCCCCAGCATTTT. It encodes CASSGTVALGNQPQHF.

This clonotype was observed a handful of times. V is TRBV9 and J is TRBJ1-6; tentative D call: TRBD1 (6 bases). The length of the CDR3 is 15 residues. Germline lookup yields CDR1 SGDLS and CDR2 YYNGEE. Trimming cost V 0 bases and J 11 bases, with 15 bases left between them. The CDR3 loop reads CASSVADQGLTPLHF. CDR3 in DNA: TGTGCCAGCAGCGTAGCTGACCAGGGGCTAACACCCCTCCACTTT.

This clonotype was detected only a few times. The CDR3 coding sequence is TGTGCCAGCAGCTTAGAAGCCACCTCAAGGGGCTACACCTTC. Protein product: CASSLEATSRGYTF. V is TRBV11-2 and J is TRBJ1-2; D is ambiguous. With 0 bases removed from V and 8 bases from J, the gap between germline ends came to 13 bases. The CDR3 totals 14 residues. The germline V gene has CDR1 SGHAT and CDR2 FQNNGV. Full variable domain (rest looked up from reference TRBV11-2 and TRBJ1-2): EAGVAQSPRYKIIEKRQSVAFWCNPISGHATLYWYQQILGQGPKLLIQFQNNGVVDDSQLPKDRFSAERLKGVDSTLKIQPAKLEDSAVYLCASSLEATSRGYTFGSGTRLTVV.

The rearrangement uses TRBV11-1 and TRBJ2-7; 10 bases fit TRBD1. Germline values: CDR1 SGHAT, CDR2 FQDESV (reference sequence). This CDR3 has 15 residues. With V trimmed by 2 bases and J by 2 bases, 3 bases remained unmatched. The chain's CDR3 is CASSLWDRGTYEQYF. The CDR3, as DNA: TGTGCCAGCAGCTTATGGGACAGGGGCACCTACGAGCAGTACTTC.

In its sample, this clonotype was seen many times. The chain combines TRBV3-1 with TRBJ1-2; a possible D gene is TRBD1 (5 bases). The CDR3 runs to 16 residues. Germline V gives CDR1 LGHDT, CDR2 YNNKEL (reference sequence). Trimming removed 0 bases from V and 4 bases from J, with 15 bases in between. The CDR3 bases are TGTGCCAGCAGCCAAGATCGTCAGGGATCGAGCTATGGCTACACCTTC. Translated, it gives CASSQDRQGSSYGYTF.

CDR3 sequence: CASSLAALGETQYF. CDR3 coding DNA: TGTGCCAGCAGCTTAGCGGCGCTAGGAGAGACCCAGTACTTC. The V call is TRBV7-2, the J call TRBJ2-5; D remains ambiguous. V shed 0 bases and J shed 4 bases, with 9 bases lying between them. Per germline, CDR1 SGHTA and CDR2 FQGNSA. This CDR3 has 14 residues.

This clonotype was counted a few times. V usage is TRBV3-1 and J usage is TRBJ2-3; the D gene is possibly TRBD1 (6 bases). Per germline, CDR1 LGHDT and CDR2 YNNKEL (reference sequence). This CDR3 has 13 amino acids. V dropped 4 bases and J dropped 4 bases, with 9 bases sitting between them. This CDR3 is CASSRQAPDTQYF. The CDR3 coding sequence is TGTGCCAGCAGCCGACAGGCTCCAGATACGCAGTATTTT.

This clonotype was observed at least ten times. The chain links TRBV5-1 to TRBJ1-4; 12 nucleotides align to TRBD1. V lost 3 bases, J lost 7 bases, and 1 base stayed unmatched. This CDR3 contains 14 residues. The germline V gene has CDR1 SGHRS and CDR2 YFSETQ. The CDR3 spells CASSSGQGAEKLFF. CDR3 nucleotides: TGCGCCAGCAGCTCGGGACAGGGGGCTGAAAAACTGTTTTTT.

This clonotype was picked up many times. The genes are TRBV7-9 and TRBJ1-5; D is unresolved. The CDR3 loop spans 14 amino acids. Trimming removed 5 bases at V and 5 bases at J, with 13 bases between. Germline V gene sequence: CDR1 SEHNR, CDR2 FQNEAQ (reference sequence). The CDR3 loop is CASSPLHTHQPQHF. The CDR3 nucleotides read TGTGCCAGCAGCCCCTTGCACACTCATCAGCCCCAGCATTTT.

This clonotype was counted ten times or more. The chain combines TRBV29-1 with TRBJ2-2, with D perhaps matching TRBD2 (6 bases). Deletions cut 3 bases from V and 1 base from J, with 9 bases between. The CDR3 consists of 14 residues. CDR1 and CDR2 (germline): SQVTM, ANQGSEA. The CDR3 loop reads CSVDTGLNTGELFF. The CDR3 nucleotides read TGCAGCGTTGATACGGGACTGAACACCGGGGAGCTGTTTTTT.

The CDR3 loop is CASRVGTGEPYEQYF. CDR3 nucleotides: TGTGCCAGCAGAGTCGGGACAGGGGAACCCTACGAGCAGTACTTC. The chain uses TRBV4-2 and TRBJ2-7, with 10 bases identical to TRBD1. The ends lost 6 bases at V and 2 bases at J; junction bases unmatched: 7. The germline CDR1 and CDR2 sequences are LGHNA and YNFKEQ. The CDR3 extends over 15 amino acids.

The chain employs TRBV7-9 and TRBJ1-5; no clear D gene. V was clipped by 1 base and J by 5 bases, with 9 bases between them. The CDR3 has 14 amino acids. Looked up from germline, CDR1 is SEHNR and CDR2 is FQNEAQ (reference sequence). As DNA, the CDR3 is TGTGCCAGCAGCTTAGTGGGTGGGGATCAGCCCCAGCATTTT. This codes for CASSLVGGDQPQHF.

The rearrangement uses TRBV5-1 and TRBJ2-1; a possible D gene is TRBD2 (6 bases). Germline V gene data show CDR1 as SGHRS and CDR2 as YFSETQ. Trimming stripped 1 base from V and 6 bases from J, with 11 bases between. CDR3 length equals 14 residues. CDR3 loop: CASSLSGYVNEQFF. The CDR3 DNA reads TGCGCCAGCAGCTTGAGCGGGTACGTCAATGAGCAGTTCTTC.

This clonotype was picked up a small number of times. The V gene is TRBV6-5, the J gene TRBJ2-3, with 8 nucleotides matching TRBD2. The ends lost 7 bases at V and 1 base at J; junction bases unmatched: 10. In germline, CDR1 is MNHEY, CDR2 SVGAGI. The CDR3 runs to 16 residues. The CDR3 region has the DNA TGTGCCAGCAAAGGGATGGATAGCGGGGGCACAGATACGCAGTATTTT. Translation: CASKGMDSGGTDTQYF.

This clonotype was recorded many times. This chain links TRBV30 with TRBJ2-7; D gene ambiguous. The V end lost 4 bases, the J end lost 0 bases, and 13 bases lay between the germline ends. Germline V lookup: CDR1 GTSNPN, CDR2 SVGIG (reference sequence). This CDR3 region has 14 residues. The CDR3: CAWTGTLSSYEQYF. The CDR3 nucleotides are TGTGCCTGGACGGGTACTTTGAGCTCCTACGAGCAGTACTTC.

This clonotype was found a few times. This chain uses TRBV6-2 or TRBV6-3 with TRBJ2-1, with TRBD2 matching 13 bases. Trimming cost V 7 bases and J 9 bases; bases outside gene matches: 6. CDR1 MNHEY and CDR2 SVGEGT come from the germline V gene. This CDR3 is built from 14 residues. The CDR3 sequence is CASTTSGGASEQFF. Here the CDR3 DNA reads TGTGCCAGCACCACTAGCGGGGGGGCCAGTGAGCAGTTCTTC.

At least ten counts were recorded for this clonotype. V usage is TRBV10-3 and J usage is TRBJ2-7; 7 nucleotides match TRBD1. Losses at the gene ends were 5 bases for V and 6 bases for J; bases not matched to a gene: 10. This CDR3 comprises 14 residues. From germline, CDR1 is ENHRY and CDR2 SYGVKD. The CDR3 reads CAISMTGKGSEQYF. The DNA of the CDR3 is TGTGCCATCAGTATGACAGGGAAAGGTAGCGAGCAGTACTTC.

This clonotype was observed many times. The chain links TRBV7-2 to TRBJ2-1, with 11 nucleotides matching TRBD1. Germline V gives CDR1 SGHTA, CDR2 FQGNSA. This CDR3 has 15 residues. After removal of 5 bases from V and 7 bases from J, the junction contained 7 bases not matched to a gene. CDR3 nucleotide sequence: TGTGCCAGCAGCCCGGACAGGGGGCGTAGAAATGAGCAGTTCTTC. This sequence encodes CASSPDRGRRNEQFF.

This chain connects TRBV5-1 to TRBJ2-5; D gene ambiguous. Germline CDR1 reads SGHRS; CDR2 reads YFSETQ. Trimming stripped 2 bases from V and 2 bases from J, with 16 bases between. This CDR3 is 16 amino acids long. CDR3 bases: TGCGCCAGCAGCTTTGTGGGTGAGCCCGAGCAAGAGACCCAGTACTTC. It encodes CASSFVGEPEQETQYF.

Comment on this clonotype: An end of the junction differs from the germline gene, which may be a read error. V is TRBV10-3 and J is TRBJ2-1; maybe TRBD2 (5 bases). There are 14 residues in the CDR3. Germline V gene data show CDR1 as ENHRY and CDR2 as SYGVKD. The CDR3 sequence is CAIGEPHRGWEQFF. The CDR3 DNA is TGTGCCATCGGTGAGCCCCATCGGGGTTGGGAGCAGTTCTTC.

The J gene is TRBJ2-1, the V gene TRBV6-6; 9 positions agree with TRBD1. CDR1 and CDR2 (germline): MNHNY, SVGAGI (reference sequence). This CDR3 has 16 residues. J lost 1 base, V lost 9 bases, and 10 bases had no gene match. The CDR3 nucleotides are TGTGCCAGTCTAAACCGGGACAGGGTTTCCTACAATGAGCAGTTCTTC. This gives the protein CASLNRDRVSYNEQFF.

The V call is TRBV19, the J call TRBJ2-2, with D possibly being TRBD1 (5 bases). Trimming shortened V by 3 bases and J by 4 bases, and 6 bases separated the two germline ends. CDR1 and CDR2 (germline): LNHDA, SQIVND (reference sequence). The CDR3 covers 13 residues. CDR3 sequence: CASSMGPTGELFF. CDR3 DNA: TGTGCCAGTAGTATGGGGCCCACCGGGGAGCTGTTTTTT.

In this sample, this clonotype turned up a few times. The gene calls are TRBV6-5 and TRBJ2-1, with D possibly matching TRBD1 (7 bases). Deletions cut 4 bases from V and 1 base from J, with 17 bases between. The germline CDR1 and CDR2 sequences are MNHEY and SVGAGI. The CDR3 is 17 residues long. CDR3 coding DNA: TGTGCCAGCAGTTTAGGGGGCAGGGGGGCGTCCTACAATGAGCAGTTCTTC. It is translated as CASSLGGRGASYNEQFF.

This clonotype showed up many times. The J gene is TRBJ1-6, the V gene TRBV4-1; tentatively, D is TRBD1 (5 bases). CDR1 and CDR2 (germline): MGHRA, YSYEKL. V lost 3 bases, J lost 8 bases, and 17 bases lay in between. This CDR3 has 16 amino acids. The CDR3 loop reads CASSQRTGAIDSPLHF. The CDR3 DNA reads as TGCGCCAGCAGCCAGCGCACAGGCGCAATTGATTCACCCCTCCACTTT.